This is a list of T cell receptor beta chains from one sample in a study of regulatory dendritic cells for organ transplantation. Produced via immunoSEQ multiplex PCR; TCRdb's table is partial and in-frame only. The data contain fewer than 40,000 clones, 85% to 95% of them singletons. Sequences were obtained from naive CD8+ T cells from blood. These receptors came from a human donor in good health. The CDR3 runs from the conserved cysteine through the conserved F or W. D genes are given only for firm matches. Some rows have no size entry. The others give once, few or many, or a class for an expanded clone.

clone_size j_call d_call v_call cdr3_nt cdr3_aa
. TRBJ2-7 TRBD2 TRBV13 TGTGCCAGCAGCTATTCTAGCGGGCGGATGGGGCAGTACTTC CASSYSSGRMGQYF
. TRBJ1-1 . TRBV6-5 TGTGCCAGCAGTTACGAAGGGGAAGGCACTGAAGCTTTCTTT CASSYEGEGTEAFF
. TRBJ2-1 . TRBV28 TGTGCCAGCAGTTCCAACAACCCTAGACTCTACAATGAGCAGTTCTTC CASSSNNPRLYNEQFF
. TRBJ2-2 TRBD1 TRBV6-5 TGTGCCAGCAGTTGGGGACAGGGGACCGGGGAGCTGTTTTTT CASSWGQGTGELFF
once TRBJ2-1 . TRBV4-3 TGCGCCAGCAGCCAAGATGGGACGCAGAGCTCCTACAATGAGCAGTTCTTC CASSQDGTQSSYNEQFF
. TRBJ2-3 TRBD2 TRBV4-3 TGCGCCAGCAGCCAAGATATGGGGGGACTAGCGGGGACAGATACGCAGTATTTT CASSQDMGGLAGTDTQYF
few TRBJ1-2 . TRBV9 TGTGCCAGCAGCGAGGTTTATGGCTACACCTTC CASSEVYGYTF
once TRBJ2-7 TRBD2 TRBV15 TGTGCCACCAGCAGAGATCGGGGGGAAGGGCAGTACTTC CATSRDRGEGQYF
. TRBJ1-1 . TRBV5-1 TGCGCCAGCCACCGGGCCCCGGACACTGAAGCTTTCTTT CASHRAPDTEAFF
. TRBJ1-1 . TRBV13 TGTGCCAGCAGCTTATCTGGAGGGAGGGGTGAAGCTTTCTTT CASSLSGGRGEAFF
. TRBJ2-7 TRBD2 TRBV7-9 TGTGCCAGCAGCTTTGCGGGCGGGGGAGGGGACGAGCAGTACTTC CASSFAGGGGDEQYF